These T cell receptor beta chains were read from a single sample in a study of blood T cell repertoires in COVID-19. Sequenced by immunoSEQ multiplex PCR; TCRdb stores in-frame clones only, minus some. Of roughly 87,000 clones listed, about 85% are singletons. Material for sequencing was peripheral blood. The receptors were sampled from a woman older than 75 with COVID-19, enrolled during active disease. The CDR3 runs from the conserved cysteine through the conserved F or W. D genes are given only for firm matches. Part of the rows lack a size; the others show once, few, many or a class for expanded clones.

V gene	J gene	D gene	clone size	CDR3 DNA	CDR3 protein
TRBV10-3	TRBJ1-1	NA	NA	TGTGCCATCAGCGCTTTCAGGGCCTCTACTGAAGCTTTCTTT	CAISAFRASTEAFF
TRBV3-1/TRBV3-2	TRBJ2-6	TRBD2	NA	TGTGCCAGCAGCCAAGCTAGCGGGGGGGCTGGGGCCAACGTCCTGACTTTC	CASSQASGGAGANVLTF
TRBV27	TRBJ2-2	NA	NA	TGTGCCAGCAGTTTATCGAGGAGGCCGGGCGGGGAGCTGTTTTTT	CASSLSRRPGGELFF
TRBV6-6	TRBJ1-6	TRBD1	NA	TGTGCCAGCAGTAGCAGGGGGCCCTATAATTCACCCCTCCACTTT	CASSSRGPYNSPLHF
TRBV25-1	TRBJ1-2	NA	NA	TGTGCCAGCAGGAAGGACAGACATGGCTACACCTTC	CASRKDRHGYTF
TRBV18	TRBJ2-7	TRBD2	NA	TGTGCCAGCTCACCGGGACTAGGGGAATACGAGCAGTACTTC	CASSPGLGEYEQYF
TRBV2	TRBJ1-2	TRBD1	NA	TGTGCCAGCAGTGCGACAGGGTTGGCTGGCTACACCTTC	CASSATGLAGYTF
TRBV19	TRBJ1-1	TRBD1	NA	TGTGCCAGTAGAGGTTCCGGGACAGGGGTGTTCACTGAAGCTTTCTTT	CASRGSGTGVFTEAFF
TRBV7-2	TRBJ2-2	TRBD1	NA	TGTGCCAGCAGCTTATATCTCAGGGGGCAACATTTAGCCGGGGAGCTGTTTTTT	CASSLYLRGQHLAGELFF
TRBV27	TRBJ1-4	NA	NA	TGTGCCAGCAGTTTTAGTTTGGGGTTCAGAGATCAGGGAAAACTGTTTTTT	CASSFSLGFRDQGKLFF
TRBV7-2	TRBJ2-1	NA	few	TGTGCCAGCAGCATACAACGACTACTGAATGAGCAGTTCTTC	CASSIQRLLNEQFF
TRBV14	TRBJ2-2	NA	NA	TGTGCCAGCAGCCAAGATTTAGGCGGCCTTAAGCTGTTTTTT	CASSQDLGGLKLFF
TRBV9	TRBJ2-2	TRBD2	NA	TGTGCCAGCAGCGTAGGGGCTAGCGGGGTCTACACCGGGGAGCTGTTTTTT	CASSVGASGVYTGELFF
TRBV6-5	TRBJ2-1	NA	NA	TGTGCCAGCAGTACCACAGGAATGAGGCAGTTCTTC	CASSTTGMRQFF
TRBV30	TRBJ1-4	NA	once	TGTGCCTGGGACCACGCGCGGGCGGGAAATGAAAAACTGTTTTTT	CAWDHARAGNEKLFF
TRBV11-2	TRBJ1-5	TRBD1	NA	TGTGCCAGTAGCAGAGGCAGGGGGTATAGCAATCAGCCCCAGCATTTT	CASSRGRGYSNQPQHF
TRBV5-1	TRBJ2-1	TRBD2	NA	TGCGCCAGCAGCCTACATACTAGCGGGAGTTACAATGAGCAGTTCTTC	CASSLHTSGSYNEQFF
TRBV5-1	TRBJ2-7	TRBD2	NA	TGCGCCAGCAGCTTGGGAACTAGCGGGAGCTACGAGCAGTACTTC	CASSLGTSGSYEQYF
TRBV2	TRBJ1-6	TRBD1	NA	TGTGCCAGCAGGGACAGGGGGGATTCACCCCTCCACTTT	CASRDRGDSPLHF
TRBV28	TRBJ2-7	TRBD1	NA	TGTGCCACCGAGGGGGCGGGTTACGAGCAGTACTTC	CATEGAGYEQYF
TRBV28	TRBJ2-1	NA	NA	TGTGCCACCCGAACTCGGACAGCCCTGAGCTCCTACAATGAGCAGTTCTTC	CATRTRTALSSYNEQFF
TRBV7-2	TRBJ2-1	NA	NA	TGTGCCAGCAGCTTAGCGAGGGCTTCGAACTCCTACAATGAGCAGTTCTTC	CASSLARASNSYNEQFF
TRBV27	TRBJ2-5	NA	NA	TGTGCCAGCAGTTTATCGAAGGTTGCAGTCAGGGGGGATACGGAGACCCAGTACTTC	CASSLSKVAVRGDTETQYF
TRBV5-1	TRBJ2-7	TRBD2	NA	TGCGCCAGCAGCTTGGCCCGTAGCGGGAGGGCCAGGTTCGACGAGCAGTACTTC	CASSLARSGRARFDEQYF
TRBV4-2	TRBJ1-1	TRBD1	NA	TGTGCCAGCAGCCCACGACTGGGACAGAGGATTCCTGAAGCTTTCTTT	CASSPRLGQRIPEAFF
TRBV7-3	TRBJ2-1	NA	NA	TGTGCCAGCAGCGTCAGGAGGAGCTCCTACAATGAGCAGTTCTTC	CASSVRRSSYNEQFF
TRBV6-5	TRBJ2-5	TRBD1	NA	TGTGCCAGCACGAGCAACAGGGGGGAAAAAGAGACCCAGTACTTC	CASTSNRGEKETQYF
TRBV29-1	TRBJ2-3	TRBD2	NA	TGCAGCGTCGGAGCGGGAGGGGCAGATACGCAGTATTTT	CSVGAGGADTQYF
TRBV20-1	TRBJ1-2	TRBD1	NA	TGCAGTGCTATTGACAGGGGCTATGGCTACACCTTC	CSAIDRGYGYTF
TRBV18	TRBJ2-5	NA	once	TGTGCCAGCTCACCTATGGAGAGGGAGACCCAGTACTTC	CASSPMERETQYF
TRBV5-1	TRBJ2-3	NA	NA	TGCGCCAGCAGCTTGGGACAGGCTAGCACAGATACGCAGTATTTT	CASSLGQASTDTQYF
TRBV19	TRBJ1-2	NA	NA	TGTGCCAGTAGTATAGACCAGGGGAACGGTGGCTACACCTTC	CASSIDQGNGGYTF
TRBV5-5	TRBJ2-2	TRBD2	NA	TGTGCCAGCAGCGTCCGACTAGCGGGAGGGCTGAACACCGGGGAGCTGTTTTTT	CASSVRLAGGLNTGELFF